Included here is one T cell receptor beta chain sequence, with context. The data were taken from a study of blood T cell repertoires in COVID-19. From germline, CDR1 is KGHSH and CDR2 LQKENI. V gave up 1 base and J gave up 5 bases, with 9 bases separating them. The CDR3 covers 13 residues. Profiled with immunoSEQ multiplex PCR; TCRdb holds only in-frame clones, not every one. The data contain 380,000 or so clones, 81% of them seen just once; the ten biggest clones take up about 1.2%. The clonotype was recovered from a human donor with acute or convalescent COVID-19. The donor label of this sample is uncertain. This chain joins TRBV18 and TRBJ2-7; D call uncertain. Source material: peripheral blood. This CDR3 is CASSPRSYNEQYF. In nucleotides, the CDR3 is TGTGCCAGCTCACCACGCAGTTACAACGAGCAGTACTTC.